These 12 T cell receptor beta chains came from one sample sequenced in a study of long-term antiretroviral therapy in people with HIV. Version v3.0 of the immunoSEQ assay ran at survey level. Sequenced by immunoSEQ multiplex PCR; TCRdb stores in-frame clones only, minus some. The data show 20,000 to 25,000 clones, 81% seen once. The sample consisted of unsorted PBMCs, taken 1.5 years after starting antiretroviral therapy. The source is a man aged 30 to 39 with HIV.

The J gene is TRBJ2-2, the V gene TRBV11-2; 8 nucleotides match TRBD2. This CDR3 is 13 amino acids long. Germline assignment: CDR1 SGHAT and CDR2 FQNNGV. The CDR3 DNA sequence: TGTGCTACGGGGGGGGAGGGCACCGGGGAGCTGTTTTTT. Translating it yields CATGGEGTGELFF.

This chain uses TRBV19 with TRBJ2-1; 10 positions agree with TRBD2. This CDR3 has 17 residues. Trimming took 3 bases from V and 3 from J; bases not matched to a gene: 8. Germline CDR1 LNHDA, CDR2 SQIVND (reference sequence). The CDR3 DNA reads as TGTGCCAGTAGTATCGGGCTAGCGGGGGCTAACTACAATGAGCAGTTCTTC. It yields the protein CASSIGLAGANYNEQFF.

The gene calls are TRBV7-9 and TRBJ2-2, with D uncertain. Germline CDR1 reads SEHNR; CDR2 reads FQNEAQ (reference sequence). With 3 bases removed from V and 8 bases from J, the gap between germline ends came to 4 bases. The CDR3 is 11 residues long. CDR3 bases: TGTGCCAGCAGCTTCGGGGGGGAGCTGTTTTTT. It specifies CASSFGGELFF.

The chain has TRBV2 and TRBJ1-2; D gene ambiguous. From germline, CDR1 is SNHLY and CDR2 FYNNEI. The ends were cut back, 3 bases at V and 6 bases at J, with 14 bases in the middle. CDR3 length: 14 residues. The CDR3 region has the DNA TGTGCCAGCAGTGAGGACGGCCGGCGCGATGGCTACACCTTC. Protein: CASSEDGRRDGYTF.

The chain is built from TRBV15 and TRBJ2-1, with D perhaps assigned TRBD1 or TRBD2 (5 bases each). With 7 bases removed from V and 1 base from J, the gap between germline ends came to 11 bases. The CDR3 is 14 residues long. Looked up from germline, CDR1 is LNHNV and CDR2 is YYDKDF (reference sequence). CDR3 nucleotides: TGTGCCACCATAGGGGACCTATCCTACAATGAGCAGTTCTTC. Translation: CATIGDLSYNEQFF.

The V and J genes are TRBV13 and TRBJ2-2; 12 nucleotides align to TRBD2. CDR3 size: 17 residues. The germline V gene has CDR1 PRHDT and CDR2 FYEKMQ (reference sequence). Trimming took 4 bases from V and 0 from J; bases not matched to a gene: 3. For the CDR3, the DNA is TGTGCCAGCAGCTCGTGGACTAGCGGGACGAACACCGGGGAGCTGTTTTTT. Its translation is CASSSWTSGTNTGELFF.

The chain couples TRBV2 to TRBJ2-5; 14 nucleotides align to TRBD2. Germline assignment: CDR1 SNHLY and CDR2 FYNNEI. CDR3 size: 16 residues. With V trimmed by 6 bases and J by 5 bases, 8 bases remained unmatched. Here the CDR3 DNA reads TGTGCCAGCAGGGGACTAGCGGGGGCTTATCTCGAGACCCAGTACTTC. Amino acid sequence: CASRGLAGAYLETQYF.

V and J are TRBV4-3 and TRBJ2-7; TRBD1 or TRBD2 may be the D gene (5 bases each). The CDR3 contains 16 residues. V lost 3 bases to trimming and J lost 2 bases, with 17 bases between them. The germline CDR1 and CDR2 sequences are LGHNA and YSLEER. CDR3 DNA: TGCGCCAGCAGCCAGGAAGGGACCGTAGGGACCTACGAGCAGTACTTC. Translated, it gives CASSQEGTVGTYEQYF.

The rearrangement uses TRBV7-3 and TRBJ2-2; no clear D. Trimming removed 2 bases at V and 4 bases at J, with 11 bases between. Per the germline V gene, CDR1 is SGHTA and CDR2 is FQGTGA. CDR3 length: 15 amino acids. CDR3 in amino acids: CASSLYRAGTGELFF. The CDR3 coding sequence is TGTGCCAGCAGCTTATACCGGGCTGGCACCGGGGAGCTGTTTTTT.

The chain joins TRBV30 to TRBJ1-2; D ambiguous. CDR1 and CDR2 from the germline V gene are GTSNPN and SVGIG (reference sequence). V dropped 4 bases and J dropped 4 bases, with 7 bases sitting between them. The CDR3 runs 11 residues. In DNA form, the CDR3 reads TGTGCCTGGACCCTTTCCTATGGCTACACCTTC. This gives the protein CAWTLSYGYTF. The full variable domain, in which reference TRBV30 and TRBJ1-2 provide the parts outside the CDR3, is SQTIHQWPATLVQPVGSPLSLECTVEGTSNPNLYWYRQAAGRGLQLLFYSVGIGQISSEVPQNLSASRPQDRQFILSSKKLLLSDSGFYLCAWTLSYGYTFGSGTRLTVV.

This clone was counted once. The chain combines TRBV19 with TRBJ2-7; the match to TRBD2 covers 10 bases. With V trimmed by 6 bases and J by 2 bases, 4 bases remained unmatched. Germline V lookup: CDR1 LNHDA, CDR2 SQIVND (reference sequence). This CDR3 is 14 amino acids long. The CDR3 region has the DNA TGTGCCAGTAGCGTAGGACTAGCGGCCTACGAGCAGTACTTC. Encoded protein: CASSVGLAAYEQYF.

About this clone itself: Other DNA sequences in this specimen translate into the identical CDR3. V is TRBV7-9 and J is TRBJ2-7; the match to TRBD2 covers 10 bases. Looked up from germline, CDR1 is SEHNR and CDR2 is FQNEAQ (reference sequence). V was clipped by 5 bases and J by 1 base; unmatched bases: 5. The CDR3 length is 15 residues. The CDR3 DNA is TGTGCCAGCAGCCCAGGACTAGCGGATTCCTACGAGCAGTACTTC. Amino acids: CASSPGLADSYEQYF.